The T cell receptor (beta chain) under discussion was sequenced for a study of human versus mouse CDR3 diversity and MHC coevolution. Looking at the study overall: Between roughly 0.6 x 10^7 and 1.7 x 10^7 valid reads came from each sample.

TCRdb's copy holds only in-frame clones and misses some; the assay was immunoSEQ multiplex PCR. The sample shows approximately 81,000 clones, roughly 95% of them seen only once. Deletions cut 0 bases from V and 4 bases from J, with 15 bases between. The CDR3 extends over 16 amino acids. Germline CDR1 reads LGHNA; CDR2 reads YNFKEQ. The sequenced sample consisted of naive CD4+ T cells from blood. Subset in this sample: CD45RO-negative CD62L-positive naive CD4 T cells. J is TRBJ2-5 and V is TRBV4-2, with D maybe TRBD2 (8 bases). This TCR was sampled from a person aged 30-69 years in good health. CDR3 in amino acids: CASSQDQGGLGETQYF. The CDR3 nucleotides are TGTGCCAGCAGCCAAGATCAGGGGGGACTAGGAGAGACCCAGTACTTC.